The entry that follows covers one T cell receptor (beta chain) sequence. Its antigen is still unknown. The sample holds no much larger clone one base away, and base qualities are not on file. Per the germline V gene (reference sequence), LGHDT is the CDR1 and YNNKEL is the CDR2. V loses 3 bases, J loses 5 bases, and the germline ends lie 20 bases apart. The CDR3 covers 16 residues, taking in both the cysteine and the phenylalanine. Of the read, only the CDR3 DNA is kept; its 48 bases are in frame from base 1. Whole blood was collected in K2EDTA tubes by collaborating institutions according to the institutions' own protocols. For TCRbeta analysis, collaborator samples were shipped as frozen whole blood, as isolated PBMCs, or as DNA extracted from either sample type. This sample is part of a study of blood T cell repertoires in COVID-19 (dated by TCRdb to 2020 to 2021). About the study as a whole: Samples covering the acute and convalescent phases of COVID-19 were provided by collaborators in the United States, Italy and Spain. The repertoires were released in a freely available public database meant as a resource for research on the immune response to SARS-CoV-2. Nearly every sample came with metadata listing a de-identified subject ID, COVID-19 status, age in years and sex. HLA class I and class II types, where available, came from metadata supplied by the sample provider rather than from assay-based typing. The material from the prospective study consisted of cDNA or gDNA derived from T cells, B-cell-depleted T cells, or PBMCs. Subjects who had been exposed to COVID-19, were actively infected with it, or had recovered from it provided the deeply sampled blood TCRbeta repertoires that made up the dataset. The samples were drawn from the first 160 participants of the ongoing ImmuneRACE study and from under 1,500 subjects provided by 6 global collaborators. Paper-wide results and their limitations: Clinical and demographic metadata were provided uncurated, with the amount varying by source and participant.

TCRbeta CDR3 regions were amplified from genomic DNA by means of the immunoSEQ Assay, a bias-controlled multiplex PCR. As for how the authors treated the data: Nucleated cell counts per sample were estimated from amplification of reference gene primers within the assay. Sequence reads were collapsed and filtered to measure the absolute abundance of every unique TCRbeta CDR3 rearrangement. For each sample, productive Simpson clonality was calculated as the square root of Simpson's diversity index over productive rearrangements. The table was pulled from immuneACCESS by TCRdb, which kept in-frame rearrangements only. Such tables lose some clones; where checked, under half of the loss comes from unresolved V genes, and the rest has no known cause. D and trimming were read from the DNA, whereas the V and J calls and clone size are those reported in that table. This sample gives some 110,000 clones in total; approximately 89% of them show up just once. Of the sample, 4.5% falls within the top ten clones.

The sequence came from a middle-aged man with acute or convalescent COVID-19. The chain employs TRBV3-1 (or the pseudogene TRBV3-2) and TRBJ2-7; the D gene is possibly TRBD2, with 6 bases matching. Sequences were obtained from peripheral blood. The CDR3 amino acid sequence is: CASSHFSGTLRDEQYF. The DNA is as follows: TGTGCCAGCAGCCATTTCTCCGGGACTCTGCGGGACGAGCAGTACTTC.